This T cell receptor beta chain appears in the sequencing data of a study of cytomegalovirus exposure and HLA in healthy donors. Overall study results and limits: Researchers reported that a few CMV-associated chains were confirmed in vitro as CMV antigen-specific. The authors listed 150 to 200 TCR beta chains as cytomegalovirus-associated. For cytomegalovirus status, the classifier reportedly gave diagnoses with high specificity and sensitivity.

60 Vbeta and 13 Jbeta primers were used in PCR. Produced via immunoSEQ multiplex PCR; TCRdb's table is partial and in-frame only. The data contain approximately 100,000 clones, about 80% of them singletons. Donors likely had unrecorded immune exposures despite being nominally healthy when sampled. The CDR3 runs to 14 residues. Germline-derived CDR1 and CDR2 are SEHNR and FQNEAQ (reference sequence). As for this clone: As yet, its antigen is unknown. The junction shows a germline mismatch at one end, possibly a read error.

The clonotype originates from a man aged 40-55 years in good health and CMV-seronegative. Sample: PBMCs. The V call is TRBV7-9, the J call TRBJ2-7; 8 bases map to TRBD1. The CDR3 region is CSSRQGTTSYEQYF. CDR3 coding DNA: TGTTCCAGCAGACAGGGGACGACCAGCTACGAGCAGTACTTC.